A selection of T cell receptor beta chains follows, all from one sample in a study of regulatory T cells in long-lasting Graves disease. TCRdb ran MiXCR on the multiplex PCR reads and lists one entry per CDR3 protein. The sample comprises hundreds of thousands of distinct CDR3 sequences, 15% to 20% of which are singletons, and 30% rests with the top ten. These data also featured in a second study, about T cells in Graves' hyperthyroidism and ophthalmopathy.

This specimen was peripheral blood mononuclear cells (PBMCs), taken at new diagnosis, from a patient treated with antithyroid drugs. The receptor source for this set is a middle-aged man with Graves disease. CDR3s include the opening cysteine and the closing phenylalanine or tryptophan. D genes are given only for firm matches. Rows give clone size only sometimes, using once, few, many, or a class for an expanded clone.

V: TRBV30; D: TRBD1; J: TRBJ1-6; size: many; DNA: TGTGCCTGGAGTGTAGTGGGACAGGGGGATTCACCCCTCCACTTT; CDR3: CAWSVVGQGDSPLHF
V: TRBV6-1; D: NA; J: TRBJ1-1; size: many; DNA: TGTGCCAGCAGTCAAGGCCACTTCCCCCGGAACACTGAAGCTTTCTTT; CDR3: CASSQGHFPRNTEAFF
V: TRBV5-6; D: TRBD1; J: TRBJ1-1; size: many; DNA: TGTGCCAGCAGCTTAGGGACAGGGGGCTGGGTCACTGAAGCTTTCTTT; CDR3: CASSLGTGGWVTEAFF
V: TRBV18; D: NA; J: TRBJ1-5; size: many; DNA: TGTGCCAGCAGTCCCCGGACAAATCAGCCCCAGCATTTT; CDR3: CASSPRTNQPQHF
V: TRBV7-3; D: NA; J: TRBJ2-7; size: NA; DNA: TGTGCCAGCAGCTTACAGGCAGGAGGATGGGAGCAGTACTTC; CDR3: CASSLQAGGWEQYF
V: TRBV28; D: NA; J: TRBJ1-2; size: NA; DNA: TGTGCCAGCACCGACCCCCTGGGCTCCCGCTATGGCTACACCTTC; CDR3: CASTDPLGSRYGYTF
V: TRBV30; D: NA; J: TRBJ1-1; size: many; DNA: TGTGCCTGGAGTCATCGTCACACTGAAGCTTTCTTT; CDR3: CAWSHRHTEAFF
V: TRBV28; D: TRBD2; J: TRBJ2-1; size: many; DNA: TGTGCCAGCAACCCTGCGGGGGGCGATTACAATGAGCAGTTCTTC; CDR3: CASNPAGGDYNEQFF
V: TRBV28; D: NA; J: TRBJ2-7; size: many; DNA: TGTGCCAGCAGTTTGTGGACTACTCTCTACGAGCAGTACTTC; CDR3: CASSLWTTLYEQYF
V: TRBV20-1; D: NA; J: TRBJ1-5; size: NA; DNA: TGCAGTGCTAGCAGGAGGGGTCAGCCCCAGCATTTT; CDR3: CSASRRGQPQHF
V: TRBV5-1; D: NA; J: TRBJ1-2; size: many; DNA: TGCGCCAGCAGCTACAACAGGGATCTTGGTGGCTACACCTTC; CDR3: CASSYNRDLGGYTF
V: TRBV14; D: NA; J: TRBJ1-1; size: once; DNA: TGTGCCAGCAGCCAAGATTACAACACTGAAGCTTTCTTT; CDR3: CASSQDYNTEAFF